Below, one T cell receptor (beta chain) is given with its context. The antigen is not known. The source of the sample is a study of cytomegalovirus exposure and HLA in healthy donors. CDR1 and CDR2 from the germline V gene are MDHEN and SYDVKM. There are 15 residues in the CDR3. The V gene end was trimmed by 5 bases and the J gene end by 8 bases; junction bases not matched to a gene: 9. It was with 60 Vbeta and 13 Jbeta primers that the PCR ran. Clones were read by immunoSEQ multiplex PCR, and TCRdb kept only the in-frame ones, dropping some. In the table there are fewer than 250,000 clones, 60% to 80% of which are singletons. The study's findings and limits: A later analysis found that most CMV-associated TCR beta chains appeared HLA-restricted.

Unrecorded immune exposures were likely, despite nominal health at sampling. The specimen sequenced was PBMCs. The rearrangement links TRBV28 to TRBJ1-4; TRBD1 agrees at 9 bases. This TCR was recovered from a male donor in good health and CMV-seronegative. CDR3 DNA: TGTGCCAGCAGTACCCGACAGGGGGGTGTCGAAAAACTGTTTTTT. Protein: CASSTRQGGVEKLFF. The whole variable domain, filled in from reference TRBV28 and TRBJ1-4, reads DVKVTQSSRYLVKRTGEKVFLECVQDMDHENMFWYRQDPGLGLRLIYFSYDVKMKEKGDIPEGYSVSREKKERFSLILESASTNQTSMYLCASSTRQGGVEKLFFGSGTQLSVL.